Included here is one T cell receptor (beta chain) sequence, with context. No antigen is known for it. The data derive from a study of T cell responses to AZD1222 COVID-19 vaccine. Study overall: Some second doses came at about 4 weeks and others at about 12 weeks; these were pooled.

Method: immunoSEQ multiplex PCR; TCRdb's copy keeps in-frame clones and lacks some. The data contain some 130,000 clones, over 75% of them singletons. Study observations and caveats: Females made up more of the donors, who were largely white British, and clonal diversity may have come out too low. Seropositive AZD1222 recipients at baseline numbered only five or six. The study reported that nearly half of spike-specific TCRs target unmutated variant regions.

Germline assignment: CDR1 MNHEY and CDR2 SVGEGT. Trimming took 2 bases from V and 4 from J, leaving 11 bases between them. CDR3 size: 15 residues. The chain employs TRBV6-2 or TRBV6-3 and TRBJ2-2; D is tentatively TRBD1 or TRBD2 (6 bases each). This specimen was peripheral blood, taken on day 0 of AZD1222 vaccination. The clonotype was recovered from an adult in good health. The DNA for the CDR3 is TGTGCCAGCAGTTACGGGGGGCTTGGCACCGGGGAGCTGTTTTTT. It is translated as CASSYGGLGTGELFF.